This TCR beta chain was identified during a study of control samples from healthy donors and cancer patients. Clones were sequenced by immunoSEQ multiplex PCR, and TCRdb holds only the in-frame ones, with some missing. The table includes fewer than 70,000 clones, approximately 94% detected once. The length of the CDR3 is 15 residues. V trimming: 6 bases; J trimming: 4 bases; junction bases outside the gene matches: 8. The germline V gene has CDR1 SGHVS and CDR2 FQNEAQ. This TCR was sampled from a man aged 25 to 40 in good health. The specimen sequenced was blood. The V call is TRBV7-8, the J call TRBJ2-3, with 9 bases matching TRBD2. The CDR3 is CASSNIRGGADTQYF. The CDR3 DNA sequence: TGTGCCAGCAGTAATATACGCGGGGGGGCAGATACGCAGTATTTT.